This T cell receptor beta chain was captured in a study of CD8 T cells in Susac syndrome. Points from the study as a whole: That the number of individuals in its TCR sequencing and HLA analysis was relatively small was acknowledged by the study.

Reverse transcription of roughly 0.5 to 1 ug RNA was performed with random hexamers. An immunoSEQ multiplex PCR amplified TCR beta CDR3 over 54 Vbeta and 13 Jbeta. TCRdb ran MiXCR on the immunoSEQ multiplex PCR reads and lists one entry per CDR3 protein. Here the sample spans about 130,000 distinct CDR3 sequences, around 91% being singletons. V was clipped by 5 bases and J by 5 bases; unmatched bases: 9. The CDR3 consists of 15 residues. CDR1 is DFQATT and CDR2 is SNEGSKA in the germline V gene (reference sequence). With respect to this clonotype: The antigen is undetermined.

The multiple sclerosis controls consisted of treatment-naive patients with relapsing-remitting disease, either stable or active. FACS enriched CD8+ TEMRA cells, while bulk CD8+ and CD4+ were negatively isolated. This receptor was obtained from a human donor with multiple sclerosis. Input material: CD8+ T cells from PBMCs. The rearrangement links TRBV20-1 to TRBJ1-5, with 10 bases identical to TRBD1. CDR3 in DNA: TGCAGTGCTGTCGCCGGGGACAGGGGATATCAGCCCCAGCATTTT. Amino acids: CSAVAGDRGYQPQHF.